Below are 32 T cell receptor beta chains sequenced from a single sample in a study of identical twins. TCRdb reprocessed the 5' RACE reads with MiXCR, giving one entry per CDR3 protein. Here the sample spans about 250,000 distinct CDR3 sequences, about 7.5% being singletons. This sample was shared with a second study, whose subject was yellow fever vaccine responses in identical twins.

The sample was CD8+ T cells sorted from blood. These receptors came from a woman aged 18-30 years in good health.

This clonotype has at least ten counts. The genes are TRBV7-2 and TRBJ2-7, with 11 bases lining up with TRBD2. V dropped 1 base and J dropped 5; count of bases not matched to a gene: 7. The CDR3 extends over 16 amino acids. The germline gives CDR1 SGHTA, CDR2 FQGNSA. The CDR3 sequence is CASSLVTSGRIDEQYF. In DNA form, the CDR3 reads TGTGCCAGCAGCTTAGTAACTAGCGGGAGAATCGACGAGCAGTACTTC.

This clonotype was seen a few times. Relative to the germline gene, one junction end is altered; a read error may explain this. The chain is built from TRBV9 and TRBJ1-4; D is undetermined. The CDR3 extends over 13 amino acids. Germline-derived CDR1 and CDR2 are SGDLS and YYNGEE. The DNA of the CDR3 is TGTGCCAGCAGCGTCTCTGGAGGTGAAAGACTGTTTTTT. Protein: CASSVSGGERLFF.

This clonotype was observed a handful of times. This chain links TRBV13 with TRBJ2-1; D is ambiguous. The CDR3 totals 14 residues. V shed 5 bases and J shed 6 bases, with 14 bases lying between them. Germline V gives CDR1 PRHDT, CDR2 FYEKMQ (reference sequence). CDR3 residues: CASSEKLSGNEQFF. DNA for the CDR3: TGTGCCAGCAGCGAAAAACTCAGTGGCAATGAGCAGTTCTTC.

This clonotype appeared a few times. V and J are TRBV7-9 and TRBJ2-1; D is undetermined. Trimming removed 2 bases at V and 10 bases at J, with 9 bases between. The CDR3 extends over 12 amino acids. Looked up from germline, CDR1 is SEHNR and CDR2 is FQNEAQ (reference sequence). CDR3: CASSLQGKEQFF. The CDR3 nucleotides are TGTGCCAGCAGCTTACAAGGGAAAGAGCAGTTCTTC.

There are a few counts of this clonotype. CDR3 nucleotides: TGCGCCAGCAGCTTAGGGGGGAGGAACACTGAAGCTTTCTTT. Protein sequence: CASSLGGRNTEAFF. The chain couples TRBV5-1 to TRBJ1-1; the D gene is possibly TRBD1 (6 bases). Germline V gene sequence: CDR1 SGHRS, CDR2 YFSETQ. The length of the CDR3 is 14 residues. Trimming shortened V by 2 bases and J by 1 base, and 9 bases separated the two germline ends.

This clonotype was detected many times. The chain is built from TRBV5-1 and TRBJ1-4; D is uncertain. CDR1 and CDR2 (germline): SGHRS, YFSETQ. The CDR3 totals 16 residues. Between the trimmed V and J ends, which lost 0 bases and 0 bases, there was a span of 9 bases. DNA for the CDR3: TGCGCCAGCAGCTTGGCACACAGTGCAACTAATGAAAAACTGTTTTTT. Translation gives CASSLAHSATNEKLFF.

This clonotype was counted a few times. The V call is TRBV7-8, the J call TRBJ2-2; 9 bases are a match to TRBD2. The CDR3 sequence is 18 residues long. With V trimmed by 3 bases and J by 4 bases, 12 bases remained unmatched. The germline CDR1 and CDR2 sequences are SGHVS and FQNEAQ. The CDR3 reads CASSFSDMAGGPTGELFF. CDR3 sequence (DNA): TGTGCCAGCAGCTTTTCCGATATGGCGGGAGGGCCCACCGGGGAGCTGTTTTTT.

This clonotype was seen more than once but under ten times. This chain joins TRBV24-1 and TRBJ2-5; D is unresolved. From germline, CDR1 is KGHDR and CDR2 SFDVKD. Between the trimmed V and J ends, which lost 8 bases and 0 bases, there was a span of 9 bases. This CDR3 is built from 13 residues. The CDR3 nucleotides read TGTGCCACCACACACGCGTACCAAGAGACCCAGTACTTC. Translated: CATTHAYQETQYF.

CDR3 in amino acids: CASSPWTSGTGNEQFF. CDR3 in DNA: TGCGCCAGCAGCCCCTGGACTAGCGGGACAGGAAATGAGCAGTTCTTC. The chain carries TRBV4-1 and TRBJ2-1; 12 bases are a match to TRBD2. The CDR3 length is 16 residues. V lost 4 bases and J lost 7; bases outside the gene matches: 8. The germline CDR1 and CDR2 sequences are MGHRA and YSYEKL.

The rearrangement links TRBV5-5 to TRBJ2-1, with 8 bases lining up with TRBD2. The CDR3 is 14 amino acids. V lost 0 bases and J lost 10; bases outside the gene matches: 6. The germline V gene has CDR1 SGHKS and CDR2 YYEKEE (reference sequence). CDR3 DNA: TGTGCCAGCAGCTTGGCAACTAGCGGCGGGGAGCAGTTCTTC. Translation gives CASSLATSGGEQFF.

The genes are TRBV7-6 and TRBJ2-1, with D unresolved. The CDR3 sequence is 12 residues long. CDR1 SGHVS and CDR2 FNYEAQ come from the germline V gene. Trimming pared 4 bases from V and 5 bases from J, leaving 6 bases between. CDR3 sequence: CASSSGNNEQFF. In nucleotides, the CDR3 is TGTGCCAGCAGCTCAGGAAACAATGAGCAGTTCTTC.

The chain combines TRBV15 with TRBJ1-2, with D possibly matching TRBD1 (6 bases). Germline loops: CDR1 LNHNV, CDR2 YYDKDF (reference sequence). The CDR3 sequence is 14 residues long. The V end was cut by 1 base, the J end by 5 bases, with 11 bases between. Here the CDR3 reads CATSRVGGWYGYTF. For the CDR3, the DNA is TGTGCCACCAGCAGAGTCGGGGGCTGGTATGGCTACACCTTC. Together with reference TRBV15 and TRBJ1-2, the CDR3 gives the full variable domain: DAMVIQNPRYQVTQFGKPVTLSCSQTLNHNVMYWYQQKSSQAPKLLFHYYDKDFNNEADTPDNFQSRRPNTSFCFLDIRSPGLGDTAMYLCATSRVGGWYGYTFGSGTRLTVV.

This clonotype showed up just a few times. This chain uses TRBV7-6 with TRBJ1-1, with D perhaps TRBD1 (5 bases). The CDR3 contains 13 residues. The ends were cut back, 3 bases at V and 7 bases at J, with 12 bases in the middle. The germline CDR1 and CDR2 sequences are SGHVS and FNYEAQ. The CDR3 sequence: CASSLGPAREAFF. In nucleotides, the CDR3 is TGTGCCAGCAGCTTGGGGCCAGCGCGTGAAGCTTTCTTT.

The chain is built from TRBV4-2 and TRBJ1-4; D unresolved. Germline-derived CDR1 and CDR2 are LGHNA and YNFKEQ. V lost 2 bases and J 0 bases, leaving 13 bases between the germline ends. The CDR3 loop spans 17 amino acids. CDR3 nucleotides: TGTGCCAGCAGCCAACTCCGGACCCGTGCAACTAATGAAAAACTGTTTTTT. It specifies CASSQLRTRATNEKLFF.

J is TRBJ2-3 and V is TRBV7-9; D unresolved. The CDR3 sequence is 14 residues long. From germline, CDR1 is SEHNR and CDR2 FQNEAQ (reference sequence). With 5 bases removed from V and 1 base from J, the gap between germline ends came to 10 bases. In nucleotides, the CDR3 is TGTGCCAGCAGCCAAGCCTCTGGCACAGATACGCAGTATTTT. It specifies CASSQASGTDTQYF.

This clonotype was counted at least ten times. This chain joins TRBV10-3 and TRBJ2-1; 9 bases are a match to TRBD2. V lost 1 base to trimming and J lost 1 base; unmatched junction nucleotides: 5. Germline CDR1 is ENHRY and CDR2 is SYGVKD. The length of the CDR3 is 17 residues. The CDR3 nucleotides are TGTGCCATCAGTGAGTGGGCTAGCGGGACTTCCTACAATGAGCAGTTCTTC. It specifies CAISEWASGTSYNEQFF.

This clonotype occurred many times. J is TRBJ1-1 and V is TRBV28; D not resolved. V was cut by 1 base and J by 7 bases, with 10 bases left in between. The germline V gene has CDR1 MDHEN and CDR2 SYDVKM. The CDR3 is 13 amino acids. The CDR3 spells CASSLFERNEAFF. The DNA for the CDR3 is TGTGCCAGCAGTTTATTTGAGAGGAATGAAGCTTTCTTT.

This clonotype was detected a few times. This rearrangement joins TRBV5-4 to TRBJ2-3, with 10 bases identical to TRBD2. V dropped 3 bases and J dropped 6; count of bases not matched to a gene: 4. The CDR3 totals 14 residues. CDR1 SGHNT and CDR2 YYREEE come from the germline V gene (reference sequence). CDR3 protein: CASSSTSGLDTQYF. CDR3 sequence (DNA): TGTGCCAGCAGCTCGACTAGCGGGCTCGATACGCAGTATTTT. The full variable domain, rest sourced from reference TRBV5-4 and TRBJ2-3, is ETGVTQSPTHLIKTRGQQVTLRCSSQSGHNTVSWYQQALGQGPQFIFQYYREEENGRGNFPPRFSGLQFPNYSSELNVNALELDDSALYLCASSSTSGLDTQYFGPGTRLTVL.

The chain joins TRBV2 to TRBJ2-1, with 7 nucleotides matching TRBD2. This CDR3 spans 15 amino acids. Germline CDR1 SNHLY, CDR2 FYNNEI. With 5 bases clipped from V and 5 bases from J, the junction kept 9 bases outside the gene matches. The CDR3 nucleotides are TGTGCCAGCAGTCCCCGGGACTATGGGGACAATGAGCAGTTCTTC. Protein sequence: CASSPRDYGDNEQFF.

The chain recombines TRBV15 with TRBJ1-2; D ambiguous. CDR1 LNHNV and CDR2 YYDKDF come from the germline V gene (reference sequence). V was trimmed by 0 bases and J by 1 base, leaving 9 bases between them. This CDR3 is 15 amino acids long. CDR3 in amino acids: CATSRDQRDNYGYTF. DNA of the CDR3: TGTGCCACCAGCAGAGATCAGAGGGATAACTATGGCTACACCTTC.

This clonotype came up a few times. The chain joins TRBV10-2 to TRBJ2-5; D gene uncertain. CDR1 is WSHSY and CDR2 is SAAADI in the germline V gene. V lost 1 base, J lost 2 bases, and 11 bases lay in between. The CDR3 extends over 15 amino acids. The CDR3, as DNA: TGCGCCAGCAGTGAGTTGTACAAGACACAAGAGACCCAGTACTTC. Translated, it gives CASSELYKTQETQYF.

This clonotype was picked up a small number of times. The chain uses TRBV2 and TRBJ2-3, with D possibly matching TRBD1 (6 bases). Germline lookup yields CDR1 SNHLY and CDR2 FYNNEI. The CDR3 runs 15 residues. Trimming left V 3 bases short and J 5 bases short, with 15 bases between. The CDR3 spells CASSDLGAGVDTQYF. Written as DNA, the CDR3 is TGTGCCAGCAGTGACCTCGGGGCAGGGGTAGATACGCAGTATTTT.

A few counts support this clonotype. Here the CDR3 reads CASSQEATRGQETQYF. The CDR3 DNA follows: TGTGCCAGCAGCCAAGAGGCTACCAGGGGGCAAGAGACCCAGTACTTC. This rearrangement joins TRBV3-1 to TRBJ2-5; 7 bases map to TRBD1. CDR1 LGHDT and CDR2 YNNKEL come from the germline V gene (reference sequence). The CDR3 consists of 16 residues. J lost 2 bases, V lost 0 bases, and 6 bases had no gene match.

The chain recombines TRBV13 with TRBJ2-7; 8 bases match TRBD2. J gave up 1 base and V 4 bases, and 6 bases lay outside the gene matches. CDR3 length equals 15 residues. Germline loops: CDR1 PRHDT, CDR2 FYEKMQ (reference sequence). CDR3 amino acids: CASSSTSGQSYEQYF. CDR3 nucleotides: TGTGCCAGCAGCTCAACTAGCGGCCAGTCCTACGAGCAGTACTTC.

This clonotype appeared a few times. The chain couples TRBV25-1 to TRBJ1-2; D is ambiguous. The germline V gene encodes CDR1 MGHDK and CDR2 SYGVNS. The CDR3 consists of 13 residues. Trimming left V 3 bases short and J 6 bases short, with 11 bases between. The CDR3 loop reads CASSEAAVDGYTF. CDR3 in DNA: TGTGCCAGCAGTGAGGCGGCGGTTGATGGCTACACCTTC.

V usage is TRBV19 and J usage is TRBJ1-5; TRBD1 might be the D (5 bases). V dropped 5 bases and J dropped 4 bases, with 12 bases sitting between them. The CDR3 runs 14 residues. The germline V gene has CDR1 LNHDA and CDR2 SQIVND (reference sequence). The CDR3 nucleotides are TGTGCCAGTAGTGTGGGGGTAGGGAATCAGCCCCAGCATTTT. Translation gives CASSVGVGNQPQHF. Drawing the rest from reference TRBV19 and TRBJ1-5, the complete variable domain is DGGITQSPKYLFRKEGQNVTLSCEQNLNHDAMYWYRQDPGQGLRLIYYSQIVNDFQKGDIAEGYSVSREKKESFPLTVTSAQKNPTAFYLCASSVGVGNQPQHFGDGTRLSIL.

A remark on this clonotype: One end of the junction does not line up with germline, which may come from a read error. This chain uses TRBV11-2 with TRBJ1-1, with TRBD1 matching over 7 bases. Germline CDR1 is SGHAT and CDR2 is FQNNGV. The CDR3 runs 12 residues. This chain's CDR3 is CASSLQQGSTFF. The CDR3 DNA is TGCGCCAGCAGCTTACAACAGGGGTCTACTTTCTTT.

This clonotype was detected ten times or more. This chain connects TRBV7-9 to TRBJ2-3; possibly TRBD1 or TRBD2 for D (5 bases each). Germline V gene sequence: CDR1 SEHNR, CDR2 FQNEAQ (reference sequence). The CDR3 has 14 residues. Trimming removed 5 bases at V and 0 bases at J, with 9 bases between. The CDR3 sequence: CASSRGGSTDTQYF. The CDR3 nucleotides read TGTGCCAGCAGCCGGGGCGGCAGCACAGATACGCAGTATTTT.

CDR3: CASSGATSGLYNEQFF. For the CDR3, the DNA is TGCGCCAGCAGCGGGGCGACTAGCGGACTCTACAATGAGCAGTTCTTC. This rearrangement joins TRBV5-1 to TRBJ2-1; 9 nucleotides match TRBD2. The CDR3 spans 16 residues. J lost 3 bases, V lost 4 bases, and 8 bases had no gene match. Germline V gene data show CDR1 as SGHRS and CDR2 as YFSETQ. The complete variable domain, with remaining parts taken from reference TRBV5-1 and TRBJ2-1, reads KAGVTQTPRYLIKTRGQQVTLSCSPISGHRSVSWYQQTPGQGLQFLFEYFSETQRNKGNFPGRFSGRQFSNSRSEMNVSTLELGDSALYLCASSGATSGLYNEQFFGPGTRLTVL.

The chain is built from TRBV29-1 and TRBJ1-2; the D gene is possibly TRBD1 (5 bases). This CDR3 spans 12 amino acids. Germline V gene lookup returns CDR1 SQVTM and CDR2 ANQGSEA. V lost 4 bases and J lost 3, with 9 bases in between. CDR3 in amino acids: CSVGQTDYGYTF. The CDR3 coding sequence is TGCAGCGTTGGGCAGACAGACTATGGCTACACCTTC.

The chain joins TRBV7-7 to TRBJ2-3; 7 nucleotides agree with TRBD2. CDR1 is SSHAT and CDR2 is FNYEAQ in the germline V gene (reference sequence). The length of the CDR3 is 15 residues. CDR3 in amino acids: CSVRRGAGEADTQYF. In DNA form, the CDR3 reads TGTAGTGTGCGACGCGGGGCGGGAGAGGCAGATACGCAGTATTTT. The full variable domain, completed using reference TRBV7-7 and TRBJ2-3, is GAGVSQSPRYKVTKRGQDVTLRCDPISSHATLYWYQQALGQGPEFLTYFNYEAQPDKSGLPSDRFSAERPEGSISTLTIQRTEQRDSAMYRCSVRRGAGEADTQYFGPGTRLTVL.

Many counts were recorded for this clonotype. J is TRBJ2-7 and V is TRBV6-1; 7 bases agree with TRBD1. Germline V gene lookup returns CDR1 MNHNS and CDR2 SASEGT. This CDR3 is 15 amino acids long. V dropped 6 bases and J dropped 1; count of bases not matched to a gene: 9. The CDR3 coding sequence is TGTGCCAGCAGCTGGGACAGAACTATTTCCTACGAGCAGTACGTC. Translation gives CASSWDRTISYEQYV.